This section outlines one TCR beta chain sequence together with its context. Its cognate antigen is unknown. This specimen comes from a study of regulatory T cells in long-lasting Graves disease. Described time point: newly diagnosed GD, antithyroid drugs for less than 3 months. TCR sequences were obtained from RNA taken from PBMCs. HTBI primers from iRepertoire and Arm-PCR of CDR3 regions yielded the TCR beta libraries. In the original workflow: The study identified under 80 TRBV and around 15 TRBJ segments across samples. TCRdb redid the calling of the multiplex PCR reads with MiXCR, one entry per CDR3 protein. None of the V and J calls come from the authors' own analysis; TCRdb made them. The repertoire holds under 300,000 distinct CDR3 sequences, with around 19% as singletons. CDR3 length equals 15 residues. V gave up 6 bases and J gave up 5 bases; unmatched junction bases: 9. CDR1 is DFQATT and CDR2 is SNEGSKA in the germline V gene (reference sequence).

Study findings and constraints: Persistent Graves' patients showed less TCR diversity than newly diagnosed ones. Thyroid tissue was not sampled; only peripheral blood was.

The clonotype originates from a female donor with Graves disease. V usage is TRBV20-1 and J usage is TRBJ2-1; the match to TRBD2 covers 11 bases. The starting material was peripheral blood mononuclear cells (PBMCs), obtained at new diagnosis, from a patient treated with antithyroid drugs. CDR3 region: CSAPIAGGPNNEQFF. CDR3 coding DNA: TGCAGTGCACCTATAGCGGGAGGGCCCAACAATGAGCAGTTCTTC.